The TCR beta chain described here comes from a study of blood T cell repertoires in COVID-19 (dated by TCRdb to 2019 to 2021). Study-level background: Samples from collaborators originated in the United States, Italy and Spain and spanned both the acute and convalescent phases of COVID-19. The material from the prospective study consisted of cDNA or gDNA derived from T cells, B-cell-depleted T cells, or PBMCs. Deeply sampled blood TCRbeta repertoires from subjects exposed to, actively infected with, or recovered from COVID-19 were included in the dataset. The repertoires were made available in a free public database intended to serve as a resource for research on the immune response to SARS-CoV-2. Samples were obtained from the ongoing ImmuneRACE study (first 160 participants) and from about 1,300 subjects provided by 6 global collaborators. Nearly every sample came with metadata listing a de-identified subject ID, COVID-19 status, age in years and sex. Where available, HLA class I and class II types were taken from metadata supplied by the sample provider and were not determined by assay-based typing. Overall study results and their limits: How much clinical and demographic metadata was included differed by source and by participant, and the metadata was provided uncurated.

The collaborating institutions used their own protocols to collect whole blood in K2EDTA tubes. For TCRbeta analysis, collaborators shipped samples in one of three forms: frozen whole blood, isolated PBMCs, or DNA extracted from either of those sample types. The immunoSEQ Assay, a bias-controlled multiplex PCR, was used to amplify TCRbeta CDR3 regions from genomic DNA. In the authors' own workflow: Nucleated cell counts per sample were estimated from amplification of reference gene primers within the assay. Sequence reads were collapsed and filtered to measure the absolute abundance of every unique TCRbeta CDR3 rearrangement. For each sample, productive Simpson clonality was calculated by taking the square root of Simpson's diversity index across productive rearrangements. This is the immuneACCESS table as TCRdb keeps it, with only in-frame sequences that have V and J called. A part of the clones is gone; compared with another copy, unresolved V genes explain less than half, and the rest is unexplained. For V, J and clone size, that table is used; D and trimming come from the DNA. The sample includes 40,000 or so clones, with around 89% observed a single time. The ten most abundant clones make up roughly 9.5% of the sample.

A distance of 11 bases separates the germline ends of V and J, which lose 2 bases and 6 bases respectively. The CDR3 covers 12 residues, taking in both the cysteine and the valine. Just CDR3 DNA is preserved here, 36 bases in frame from base 1. Based on the germline V gene (reference sequence), the CDR1 and CDR2 sequences are GTSNPN and SVGIG. Notes on this clone: Its antigen remains undetermined. The record has no base qualities; no much larger clone is one base away.

Recombination joined TRBV30 with TRBJ2-7, with a tentative D gene TRBD1 over 6 matching bases. The sequence was collected from a young man with active or convalescent COVID-19. The sample taken for sequencing was peripheral blood. The nucleotide sequence is given as TGTGCCTGGAGTCCCGGGACACCCGAGCAGTACGTC. Translation gives CAWSPGTPEQYV.